These T cell receptor beta chains were read from a single sample in a study of OX40 agonist ivuxolimab in advanced cancers. Data came from immunoSEQ multiplex PCR; TCRdb stores just in-frame clones and leaves some out. The data show 20,000 to 30,000 clones, roughly 90% seen once. The sequences come from CD4+ or CD8+ T cells sorted from blood, collected in a trial of the OX40 agonist ivuxolimab. The source of these receptors is an adult with an advanced solid tumor such as melanoma, head and neck, liver or kidney cancer. CDR3s include the opening cysteine and the closing phenylalanine or tryptophan. D genes are given only for firm matches. Clone size is given for some rows only: seen once, a few or many times, or a class if the clone is expanded.

cdr3_length: 13; j_call: TRBJ1-1; v_call: TRBV7-9; clone_size: -; d_call: -; cdr3_aa: CASSLLIGTEAFF; cdr3_nt: TGTGCCAGCAGCTTATTGATTGGGACTGAAGCTTTCTTT
cdr3_length: 13; j_call: TRBJ1-1; v_call: TRBV5-4; clone_size: medium-sized; d_call: -; cdr3_aa: CASSFERNTEAFF; cdr3_nt: TGTGCCAGCAGCTTTGAGAGGAACACTGAAGCTTTCTTT
cdr3_length: 15; j_call: TRBJ2-3; v_call: TRBV7-3; clone_size: -; d_call: TRBD2; cdr3_aa: CASSLTSGRVDTQYF; cdr3_nt: TGTGCCAGCAGCTTAACTAGCGGGAGAGTTGATACGCAGTATTTT
cdr3_length: 15; j_call: TRBJ2-2; v_call: TRBV5-1; clone_size: few; d_call: TRBD2; cdr3_aa: CASSPGAGDTGELFF; cdr3_nt: TGCGCCAGCAGCCCTGGAGCGGGGGACACCGGGGAGCTGTTTTTT
cdr3_length: 11; j_call: TRBJ1-1; v_call: TRBV11-2; clone_size: -; d_call: -; cdr3_aa: CASSAGTEAFF; cdr3_nt: TGTGCCAGCAGCGCAGGGACTGAAGCTTTCTTT
cdr3_length: 14; j_call: TRBJ1-2; v_call: TRBV5-1; clone_size: -; d_call: -; cdr3_aa: CASSLDREGYGYTF; cdr3_nt: TGCGCCAGCAGCTTGGACAGGGAGGGGTATGGCTACACCTTC
cdr3_length: 12; j_call: TRBJ1-2; v_call: TRBV16; clone_size: -; d_call: -; cdr3_aa: CASSQSGNGYTF; cdr3_nt: TGTGCCAGCAGCCAATCAGGGAACGGCTACACCTTC
cdr3_length: 16; j_call: TRBJ1-2; v_call: TRBV6-1; clone_size: -; d_call: TRBD1; cdr3_aa: CASSEKRGTGTYGYTF; cdr3_nt: TGTGCCAGCAGTGAAAAAAGGGGGACAGGGACCTATGGCTACACCTTC
cdr3_length: 12; j_call: TRBJ2-7; v_call: TRBV5-4; clone_size: -; d_call: -; cdr3_aa: CASSLRDYEQYF; cdr3_nt: TGTGCCAGCAGCTTACGGGATTACGAGCAGTACTTC
cdr3_length: 16; j_call: TRBJ2-3; v_call: TRBV15; clone_size: once; d_call: -; cdr3_aa: CATSRVAGTVTDTQYF; cdr3_nt: TGTGCCACCAGCAGAGTTGCGGGGACCGTCACAGATACGCAGTATTTT
cdr3_length: 14; j_call: TRBJ2-3; v_call: TRBV28; clone_size: few; d_call: -; cdr3_aa: CASSFVAGTDTQYF; cdr3_nt: TGTGCCAGCAGTTTTGTTGCGGGCACAGATACGCAGTATTTT
cdr3_length: 13; j_call: TRBJ2-2; v_call: TRBV5-1; clone_size: -; d_call: TRBD1; cdr3_aa: CASSFTGAGELFF; cdr3_nt: TGCGCCAGCAGCTTCACAGGGGCCGGGGAGCTGTTTTTT
cdr3_length: 11; j_call: TRBJ1-1; v_call: TRBV30; clone_size: medium-sized; d_call: -; cdr3_aa: CAWSALPEAFF; cdr3_nt: TGTGCCTGGAGTGCTCTCCCGGAAGCTTTCTTT
cdr3_length: 16; j_call: TRBJ2-5; v_call: TRBV10-1; clone_size: -; d_call: TRBD2; cdr3_aa: CASSESGGVAPETQYF; cdr3_nt: TGCGCCAGCAGTGAGTCCGGGGGGGTAGCCCCCGAGACCCAGTACTTC
cdr3_length: 12; j_call: TRBJ1-1; v_call: TRBV6-1; clone_size: once; d_call: -; cdr3_aa: CASLKGGTEAFF; cdr3_nt: TGTGCCAGCCTAAAAGGGGGGACTGAAGCTTTCTTT
cdr3_length: 16; j_call: TRBJ1-2; v_call: TRBV25-1; clone_size: few; d_call: TRBD1; cdr3_aa: CASSDLLTGGDYGYTF; cdr3_nt: TGTGCCAGCAGTGATCTTTTAACAGGGGGCGACTATGGCTACACCTTC
cdr3_length: 14; j_call: TRBJ2-7; v_call: TRBV25-1; clone_size: -; d_call: -; cdr3_aa: CASRSNRESYEQYF; cdr3_nt: TGTGCCAGCCGGTCTAACAGGGAATCCTACGAGCAGTACTTC
cdr3_length: 15; j_call: TRBJ2-5; v_call: TRBV7-2; clone_size: -; d_call: -; cdr3_aa: CASSFLDDYQETQYF; cdr3_nt: TGTGCCAGCAGCTTCTTGGATGACTACCAAGAGACCCAGTACTTC
cdr3_length: 14; j_call: TRBJ2-3; v_call: TRBV28; clone_size: -; d_call: TRBD1; cdr3_aa: CASSPLTGSDTQYF; cdr3_nt: TGTGCCAGCAGTCCATTGACAGGGAGCGATACGCAGTATTTT
cdr3_length: 13; j_call: TRBJ1-2; v_call: TRBV27; clone_size: -; d_call: -; cdr3_aa: CASSFGANYGYTF; cdr3_nt: TGTGCCAGCAGTTTCGGGGCTAACTATGGCTACACCTTC
cdr3_length: 14; j_call: TRBJ1-2; v_call: TRBV2; clone_size: -; d_call: -; cdr3_aa: CASLTGRVDYGYTF; cdr3_nt: TGTGCCAGCCTTACAGGGAGAGTGGACTATGGCTACACCTTC
cdr3_length: 15; j_call: TRBJ2-7; v_call: TRBV7-8; clone_size: -; d_call: TRBD2; cdr3_aa: CASSLGGLAPYEQYF; cdr3_nt: TGTGCCAGCAGCTTAGGGGGACTAGCACCCTACGAGCAGTACTTC
cdr3_length: 18; j_call: TRBJ2-2; v_call: TRBV9; clone_size: once; d_call: TRBD2; cdr3_aa: CASSALGLAGGNTGELFF; cdr3_nt: TGTGCCAGCAGCGCACTAGGACTAGCGGGGGGAAACACCGGGGAGCTGTTTTTT
cdr3_length: 16; j_call: TRBJ1-5; v_call: TRBV7-2; clone_size: -; d_call: -; cdr3_aa: CASSLDFGRFGQPQHF; cdr3_nt: TGTGCCAGCAGCTTAGATTTCGGCAGGTTCGGTCAGCCCCAGCATTTT
cdr3_length: 16; j_call: TRBJ1-2; v_call: TRBV5-4; clone_size: -; d_call: TRBD1; cdr3_aa: CASSLAGTGGVYGYTF; cdr3_nt: TGTGCCAGCAGCTTGGCCGGGACAGGGGGAGTCTATGGCTACACCTTC
cdr3_length: 14; j_call: TRBJ2-5; v_call: TRBV4-1; clone_size: -; d_call: -; cdr3_aa: CASSQVGYQETQYF; cdr3_nt: TGCGCCAGCAGCCAAGTCGGGTACCAAGAGACCCAGTACTTC
cdr3_length: 13; j_call: TRBJ2-5; v_call: TRBV7-9; clone_size: -; d_call: -; cdr3_aa: CASSGGHQETQYF; cdr3_nt: TGTGCCAGCAGCGGTGGGCACCAAGAGACCCAGTACTTC
cdr3_length: 15; j_call: TRBJ2-7; v_call: TRBV5-1; clone_size: -; d_call: TRBD2; cdr3_aa: CASSPGTSGYYEQYF; cdr3_nt: TGCGCCAGCAGCCCGGGGACTAGCGGATACTACGAGCAGTACTTC
cdr3_length: 16; j_call: TRBJ2-3; v_call: TRBV5-4; clone_size: -; d_call: TRBD2; cdr3_aa: CASSSPGLESTDTQYF; cdr3_nt: TGTGCCAGCAGCTCACCCGGACTAGAATCCACAGATACGCAGTATTTT
cdr3_length: 15; j_call: TRBJ2-1; v_call: TRBV6-5; clone_size: -; d_call: TRBD1; cdr3_aa: CASSLRQGAWNEQFF; cdr3_nt: TGTGCCAGCAGTCTTCGACAGGGGGCCTGGAATGAGCAGTTCTTC
cdr3_length: 12; j_call: TRBJ1-2; v_call: TRBV5-1; clone_size: -; d_call: -; cdr3_aa: CASSTDRNGYTF; cdr3_nt: TGCGCCAGCAGCACGGACAGAAATGGCTACACCTTC
cdr3_length: 17; j_call: TRBJ2-2; v_call: TRBV28; clone_size: once; d_call: -; cdr3_aa: CASSPHQGSRSTGELFF; cdr3_nt: TGTGCCAGCAGTCCGCATCAGGGGAGTAGAAGCACCGGGGAGCTGTTTTTT